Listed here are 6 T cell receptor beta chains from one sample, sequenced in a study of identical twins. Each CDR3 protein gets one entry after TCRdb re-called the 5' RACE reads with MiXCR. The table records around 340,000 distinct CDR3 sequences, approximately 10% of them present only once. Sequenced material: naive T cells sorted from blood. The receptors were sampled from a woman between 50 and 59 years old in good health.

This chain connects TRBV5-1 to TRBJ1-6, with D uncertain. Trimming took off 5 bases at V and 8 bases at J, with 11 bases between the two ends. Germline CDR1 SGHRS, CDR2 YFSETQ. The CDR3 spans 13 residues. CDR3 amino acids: CASRKGPDSPLHF. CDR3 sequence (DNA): TGCGCCAGCAGGAAGGGCCCGGATTCACCCCTCCACTTT.

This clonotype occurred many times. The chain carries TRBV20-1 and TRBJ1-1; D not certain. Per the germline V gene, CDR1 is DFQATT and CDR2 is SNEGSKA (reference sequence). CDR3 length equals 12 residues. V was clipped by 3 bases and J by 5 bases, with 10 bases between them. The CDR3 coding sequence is TGCAGTGCTAGTTCGCCGGGGACTGAAGCTTTCTTT. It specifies CSASSPGTEAFF.

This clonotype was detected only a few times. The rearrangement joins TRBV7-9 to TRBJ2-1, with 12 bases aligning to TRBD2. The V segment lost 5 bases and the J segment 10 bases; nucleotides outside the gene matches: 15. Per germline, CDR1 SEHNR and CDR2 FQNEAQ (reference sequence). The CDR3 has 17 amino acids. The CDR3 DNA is TGTGCCAGCAGCCCCCACGCTAGCGGGAGGGCGTATCGGGAGCAGTTCTTC. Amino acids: CASSPHASGRAYREQFF.

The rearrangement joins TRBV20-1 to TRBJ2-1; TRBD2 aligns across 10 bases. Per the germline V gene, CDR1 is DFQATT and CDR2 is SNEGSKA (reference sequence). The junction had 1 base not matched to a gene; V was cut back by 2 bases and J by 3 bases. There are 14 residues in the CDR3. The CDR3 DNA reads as TGCAGTGCTAGACGACTAGCGGGCTACAATGAGCAGTTCTTC. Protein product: CSARRLAGYNEQFF.

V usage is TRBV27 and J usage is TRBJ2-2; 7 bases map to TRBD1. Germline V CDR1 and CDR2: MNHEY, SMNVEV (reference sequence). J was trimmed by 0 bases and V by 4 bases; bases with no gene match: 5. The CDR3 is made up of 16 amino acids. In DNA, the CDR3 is TGTGCCAGCAGTTCCCCGACAGGGACGAACACCGGGGAGCTGTTTTTT. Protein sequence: CASSSPTGTNTGELFF.

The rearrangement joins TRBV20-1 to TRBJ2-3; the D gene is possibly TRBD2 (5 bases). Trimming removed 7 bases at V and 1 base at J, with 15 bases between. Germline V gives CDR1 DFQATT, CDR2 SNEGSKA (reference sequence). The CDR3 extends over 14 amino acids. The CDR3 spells CSVFRGMGTDTQYF. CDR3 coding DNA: TGCAGTGTCTTCCGGGGTATGGGCACAGATACGCAGTATTTT.